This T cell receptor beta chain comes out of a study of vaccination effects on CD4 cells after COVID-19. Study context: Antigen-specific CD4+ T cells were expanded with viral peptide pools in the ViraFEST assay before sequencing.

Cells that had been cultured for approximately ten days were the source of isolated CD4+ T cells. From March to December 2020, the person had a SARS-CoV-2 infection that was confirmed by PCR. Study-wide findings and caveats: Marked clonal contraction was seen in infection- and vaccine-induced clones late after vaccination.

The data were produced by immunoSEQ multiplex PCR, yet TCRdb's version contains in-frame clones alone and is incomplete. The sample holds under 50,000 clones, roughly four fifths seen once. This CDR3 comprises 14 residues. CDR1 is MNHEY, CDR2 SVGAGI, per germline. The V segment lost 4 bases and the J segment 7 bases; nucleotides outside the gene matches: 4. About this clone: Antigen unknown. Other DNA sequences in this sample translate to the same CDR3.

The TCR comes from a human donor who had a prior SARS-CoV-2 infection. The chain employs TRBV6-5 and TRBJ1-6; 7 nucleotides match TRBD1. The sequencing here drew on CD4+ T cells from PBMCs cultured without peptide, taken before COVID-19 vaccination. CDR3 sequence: CASSSTGRNSPLHF. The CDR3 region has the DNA TGTGCCAGCAGTTCGACAGGGAGAAATTCACCCCTCCACTTT.